One and the same sample provided the 27 T cell receptor beta chains below, sequenced in a study of blood T cell repertoires in COVID-19. Produced via immunoSEQ multiplex PCR; TCRdb's table is partial and in-frame only. Among about 370,000 clones listed, about 87% were seen once. The sequenced sample was peripheral blood. Receptors originate from a woman in her thirties with COVID-19, enrolled during active disease.

The chain couples TRBV5-4 to TRBJ2-6; 12 positions agree with TRBD2. This CDR3 comprises 20 residues. Germline values: CDR1 SGHNT, CDR2 YYREEE (reference sequence). V trimming: 0 bases; J trimming: 0 bases; junction bases outside the gene matches: 7. In DNA, the CDR3 is TGTGCCAGCAGCTTGGAAAGACTAGCGGGAGTTTCCTCTGGGGCCAACGTCCTGACTTTC. This encodes CASSLERLAGVSSGANVLTF. The variable domain in full, completed from reference TRBV5-4 and TRBJ2-6, reads ETGVTQSPTHLIKTRGQQVTLRCSSQSGHNTVSWYQQALGQGPQFIFQYYREEENGRGNFPPRFSGLQFPNYSSELNVNALELDDSALYLCASSLERLAGVSSGANVLTFGAGSRLTVL.

The V and J genes are TRBV6-1 and TRBJ1-5, with D possibly being TRBD1 (6 bases). The ends were cut back, 2 bases at V and 0 bases at J, with 11 bases in the middle. This CDR3 is built from 16 residues. Germline loops: CDR1 MNHNS, CDR2 SASEGT. CDR3: CASSEWGPGSNQPQHF. CDR3 in DNA: TGTGCCAGCAGTGAATGGGGGCCGGGTAGCAATCAGCCCCAGCATTTT.

The gene calls are TRBV5-1 and TRBJ2-1; TRBD1 agrees at 7 bases. Germline V gene sequence: CDR1 SGHRS, CDR2 YFSETQ. With V trimmed by 2 bases and J by 4 bases, 6 bases remained unmatched. The CDR3 runs 15 residues. As DNA, the CDR3 is TGCGCCAGCAGCTTTTACGGACAGGAGTACAATGAGCAGTTCTTC. Its translation: CASSFYGQEYNEQFF.

This clone was seen a few times. This rearrangement joins TRBV28 to TRBJ1-3; TRBD1 might be the D (5 bases). The V gene's germline CDR1 is MDHEN and CDR2 SYDVKM. The CDR3 is made up of 15 amino acids. V was cut by 7 bases and J by 0 bases, with 13 bases left in between. Here the CDR3 DNA reads TGTGCCAGCAATGTCGACAGCCACTCTGGAAACACCATATATTTT. Amino acid sequence: CASNVDSHSGNTIYF.

This chain uses TRBV2 with TRBJ2-3, with 8 bases fitting TRBD2. The J segment lost 1 base and the V segment lost 0 bases, leaving 6 bases of the junction unmatched. The CDR3 has 17 amino acids. CDR1 and CDR2 from the germline V gene are SNHLY and FYNNEI. CDR3 sequence reads: CASSEAVPGRGTDTQYF. CDR3 DNA sequence: TGTGCCAGCAGTGAAGCCGTCCCCGGGAGGGGCACAGATACGCAGTATTTT.

The CDR3 DNA follows: TGTGCCAGCAGCCCAAACAGGGCCCAGAACACCGGGGAGCTGTTTTTT. It specifies CASSPNRAQNTGELFF. J is TRBJ2-2 and V is TRBV7-3; D possibly corresponds to TRBD1 (6 bases). Germline V gives CDR1 SGHTA, CDR2 FQGTGA. The V gene lost 5 bases and the J gene lost 1 base, with 14 bases spanning the gap. CDR3 size: 16 residues.

V usage is TRBV19 and J usage is TRBJ1-5, with a weak D call TRBD1 (6 bases). Per germline, CDR1 LNHDA and CDR2 SQIVND (reference sequence). The V end was cut by 6 bases, the J end by 3 bases, with 21 bases between. The CDR3 is 17 amino acids. For the CDR3, the DNA is TGTGCCAGTAGACGGTTCGGGGACACGGGGATCAATCAGCCCCAGCATTTT. It encodes CASRRFGDTGINQPQHF.

The genes are TRBV5-4 and TRBJ2-7; 9 bases fit TRBD1. The CDR3 runs to 14 residues. Losses at the gene ends were 4 bases for V and 4 bases for J; bases not matched to a gene: 6. Germline V gene lookup returns CDR1 SGHNT and CDR2 YYREEE (reference sequence). The CDR3 sequence: CASSLNRGLYEQYF. The CDR3 DNA follows: TGTGCCAGCAGCCTGAACAGGGGGCTTTACGAGCAGTACTTC.

The J gene is TRBJ1-4, the V gene TRBV3-1 (or the pseudogene TRBV3-2); no clear D. Germline V gene lookup returns CDR1 LGHDT and CDR2 YNNKEL (reference sequence). V lost 6 bases to trimming and J lost 7 bases, with 9 bases between them. The CDR3 runs to 12 residues. Here the CDR3 DNA reads TGTGCCAGCAGGGGAGGAAGTGAAAAACTGTTTTTT. It codes for CASRGGSEKLFF.

As regards this clone: A read error may account for a junction end that differs from germline. V gene TRBV6-5 combines with J gene TRBJ1-1; a possible D gene is TRBD1 (5 bases). Germline V gives CDR1 MNHEY, CDR2 SVGAGI. CDR3 length: 14 amino acids. This CDR3 is CASSYFTGNTEAFF. CDR3 in DNA: TGTGCCAGCAGCTACTTTACAGGGAACACTGAAGCTTTCTTT.

The chain is built from TRBV4-1 and TRBJ2-1, with 10 nucleotides matching TRBD2. The CDR3 runs to 18 residues. Germline V gene lookup returns CDR1 MGHRA and CDR2 YSYEKL. V was pared by 1 base and J by 4 bases, with 10 bases of the junction left unmatched. CDR3 bases: TGCGCCAGCAGCCAAGCTAACCTTATAGCGGGAGGATACAATGAGCAGTTCTTC. Translated: CASSQANLIAGGYNEQFF.

This clone was detected a few times. The junction does not match germline at one end; this may be a read error. V usage is TRBV5-4 and J usage is TRBJ2-7; TRBD2 agrees at 7 bases. CDR3 length: 16 residues. Germline loops: CDR1 SGHNT, CDR2 YYREEE (reference sequence). The CDR3 loop reads CASSLDLTSRSSEQYF. DNA for the CDR3: TGTGCCAGCAGCTTGGACTTGACTAGCCGATCCTCCGAGCAGTACTTC.

The chain employs TRBV12-3 or TRBV12-4 and TRBJ2-5; the match to TRBD2 covers 7 bases. V lost 7 bases, J lost 3 bases, and 5 bases stayed unmatched. This CDR3 contains 13 residues. Written as DNA, the CDR3 is TGTGCCAGCAATCACGGGGGGAAAGAGACCCAGTACTTC. Translated, it gives CASNHGGKETQYF.

J is TRBJ2-3 and V is TRBV9, with 10 nucleotides matching TRBD2. The J segment lost 2 bases and the V segment lost 0 bases, leaving 6 bases of the junction unmatched. The CDR3 runs to 17 residues. Germline V gene lookup returns CDR1 SGDLS and CDR2 YYNGEE. This CDR3 is CASSVGLSGRITDTQYF. The CDR3 DNA reads TGTGCCAGCAGCGTAGGGCTTAGCGGGAGGATCACAGATACGCAGTATTTT.

This rearrangement joins TRBV2 to TRBJ2-7; 10 nucleotides align to TRBD2. The length of the CDR3 is 14 residues. V lost 7 bases to trimming and J lost 4 bases; unmatched junction nucleotides: 7. Germline loops: CDR1 SNHLY, CDR2 FYNNEI. CDR3: CASTPASGSYEQYF. For the CDR3, the DNA is TGTGCCAGCACCCCCGCTAGCGGGAGTTACGAGCAGTACTTC.

The V and J genes are TRBV7-3 and TRBJ2-5, with D possibly matching TRBD1 (6 bases). Germline assignment: CDR1 SGHTA and CDR2 FQGTGA. The CDR3 sequence is 15 residues long. V was cut by 2 bases and J by 4 bases, with 14 bases left in between. CDR3 loop: CASSLVGTRGETQYF. In DNA form, the CDR3 reads TGTGCCAGCAGCTTAGTAGGGACACGGGGAGAGACCCAGTACTTC.

The chain couples TRBV6-1 to TRBJ1-2; 9 bases map to TRBD1. J was trimmed by 7 bases and V by 0 bases; bases with no gene match: 9. The CDR3 consists of 16 residues. Germline lookup yields CDR1 MNHNS and CDR2 SASEGT. The CDR3 loop is CASSEARDRAAFGYTF. CDR3 sequence (DNA): TGTGCCAGCAGTGAAGCGAGGGACAGGGCCGCCTTTGGCTACACCTTC.

J is TRBJ2-2 and V is TRBV27, with D perhaps TRBD1 (5 bases). V lost 6 bases and J lost 0, with 8 bases in between. Germline CDR1 is MNHEY and CDR2 is SMNVEV (reference sequence). This CDR3 contains 14 residues. The CDR3 bases are TGTGCCAGCAGCTGGACACCGAACACCGGGGAGCTGTTTTTT. Translated, it gives CASSWTPNTGELFF.

CDR3 DNA sequence: TGTGCCTGCAGTCTATCTGGTTCGGGAGTAAGCGAGCAGTACTTC. It encodes CACSLSGSGVSEQYF. The chain has TRBV30 and TRBJ2-7, with D perhaps TRBD2 (6 bases). The ends were cut back, 6 bases at V and 6 bases at J, with 24 bases in the middle. This CDR3 is 15 amino acids long. Germline V gene sequence: CDR1 GTSNPN, CDR2 SVGIG (reference sequence).

The rearrangement uses TRBV5-1 and TRBJ2-3; TRBD2 agrees at 15 bases. After removal of 3 bases from V and 0 bases from J, the junction contained 5 bases not matched to a gene. Germline lookup yields CDR1 SGHRS and CDR2 YFSETQ. This CDR3 is built from 18 residues. The CDR3 sequence is CASSSGLAGGTSTDTQYF. The CDR3 DNA follows: TGCGCCAGCAGCTCAGGACTAGCGGGAGGGACTAGCACAGATACGCAGTATTTT.

V and J are TRBV14 and TRBJ2-7, with TRBD2 as a possible D gene (5 bases). This CDR3 has 14 residues. Germline values: CDR1 SGHDN, CDR2 FVKESK. Trimming took off 3 bases at V and 6 bases at J, with 15 bases between the two ends. The DNA for the CDR3 is TGTGCCAGCAGCCACCTCAGGCTAGCCCTCGAGCAGTACTTC. Translated: CASSHLRLALEQYF.

This clone was counted between two and nine times. The V and J genes are TRBV9 and TRBJ2-7; 8 nucleotides line up with TRBD2. The junction had 4 bases not matched to a gene; V was cut back by 0 bases and J by 2 bases. The CDR3 consists of 15 residues. Germline lookup yields CDR1 SGDLS and CDR2 YYNGEE. The CDR3 nucleotides are TGTGCCAGCAGCGTAGCGAGCGGGGGTCCCTACGAGCAGTACTTC. As protein: CASSVASGGPYEQYF.

The chain joins TRBV10-3 to TRBJ2-3; 14 bases match TRBD2. With V trimmed by 6 bases and J by 3 bases, 5 bases remained unmatched. Looked up from germline, CDR1 is ENHRY and CDR2 is SYGVKD. The CDR3 is 16 residues long. CDR3 sequence: CAIRGLAGGPTDTQYF. The CDR3 DNA is TGTGCCATCAGAGGACTAGCGGGAGGTCCAACAGATACGCAGTATTTT.

The CDR3 spells CASSLFGPGELFF. CDR3 DNA sequence: TGTGCCAGCAGTTTATTTGGGCCCGGGGAGCTGTTTTTT. The V and J genes are TRBV28 and TRBJ2-2; D gene ambiguous. V was cut by 1 base and J by 6 bases, with 6 bases left in between. The CDR3 length is 13 residues. CDR1 and CDR2 (germline): MDHEN, SYDVKM.

This clone occurred a few times. The chain employs TRBV30 and TRBJ2-2, with TRBD1 identical over 7 bases. The V gene's germline CDR1 is GTSNPN and CDR2 SVGIG (reference sequence). Trimming removed 3 bases from V and 8 bases from J; junction bases left unmatched: 6. The length of the CDR3 is 13 residues. The CDR3 coding sequence is TGTGCCTGGAGGACGGACAGGAAGGGGGAGCTGTTTTTT. As protein: CAWRTDRKGELFF.

The rearrangement joins TRBV7-9 to TRBJ2-3; 13 nucleotides align to TRBD2. CDR3 length: 16 residues. Germline loops: CDR1 SEHNR, CDR2 FQNEAQ (reference sequence). V gave up 6 bases and J gave up 5 bases; unmatched junction bases: 8. CDR3: CASSYGLAGAVDTQYF. The DNA of the CDR3 is TGTGCCAGCAGTTACGGACTAGCGGGAGCTGTAGATACGCAGTATTTT.

The V call is TRBV2, the J call TRBJ1-4; 10 bases agree with TRBD1. The CDR3 runs to 15 residues. CDR1 and CDR2 from the germline V gene are SNHLY and FYNNEI. The V and J ends lost 5 bases and 7 bases, in that order; junction bases with no gene match: 7. The CDR3 sequence: CASSRQGAPGEKLFF. The CDR3 DNA is TGTGCCAGCAGTAGACAGGGGGCTCCGGGTGAAAAACTGTTTTTT.